One and the same sample provided the 26 T cell receptor beta chains below, sequenced in a study of beta chain features in type 1 diabetes. Every bit of the isolated RNA underwent reverse transcription, so sequencing read expressed TCRB transcripts. Sequencing was performed with immunoSEQ multiplex PCR; in TCRdb, only in-frame clones are kept and a portion is missing. The profile shows approximately 300,000 clones, approximately 10% of them singletons. Sequencing input: naive CD4+ T cells from blood. The receptor set was obtained from a woman younger than 45 in good health.

In its sample, this clone was seen a few times. The CDR3 DNA follows: TGTGCCAGCAGCTTTCGTGACAGGGCCGATGGCTACACCTTC. Translation gives CASSFRDRADGYTF. The genes are TRBV7-2 and TRBJ1-2, with TRBD1 matching over 7 bases. In germline, CDR1 is SGHTA, CDR2 FQGNSA. This CDR3 has 14 residues. The junction had 7 bases not matched to a gene; V was cut back by 3 bases and J by 6 bases. Full variable domain (outside the CDR3, taken from reference TRBV7-2 and TRBJ1-2): GAGVSQSPSNKVTEKGKDVELRCDPISGHTALYWYRQSLGQGLEFLIYFQGNSAPDKSGLPSDRFSAERTGGSVSTLTIQRTQQEDSAVYLCASSFRDRADGYTFGSGTRLTVV.

J is TRBJ2-7 and V is TRBV29-1, with D possibly matching TRBD1 (5 bases). Between the trimmed V and J ends, which lost 4 bases and 2 bases, there was a span of 9 bases. Per germline, CDR1 SQVTM and CDR2 ANQGSEA. CDR3 size: 12 residues. The CDR3 DNA sequence: TGCAGCGTTGTTCAGGGCCCCTACGAGCAGTACTTC. Translating it yields CSVVQGPYEQYF.

This chain connects TRBV27 to TRBJ2-7; 7 bases are shared with TRBD1. The CDR3 runs to 15 residues. The germline V gene has CDR1 MNHEY and CDR2 SMNVEV (reference sequence). V shed 4 bases, J shed 3 bases, and the junction held 9 bases outside the gene matches. The CDR3 DNA sequence: TGTGCCAGCAGTTCGAAGGACAGGAGATTCTACGAGCAGTACTTC. This sequence encodes CASSSKDRRFYEQYF.

This clone was counted between two and nine times. The gene calls are TRBV11-2 and TRBJ2-5; the match to TRBD1 covers 10 bases. J was trimmed by 4 bases and V by 5 bases; bases with no gene match: 7. The CDR3 has 15 residues. CDR1 and CDR2 (germline): SGHAT, FQNNGV. The CDR3 loop is CASSPRTGGGETQYF. Here the CDR3 DNA reads TGTGCCAGCAGCCCGAGGACAGGGGGGGGAGAGACCCAGTACTTC.

The chain couples TRBV4-3 to TRBJ1-2; 7 bases are a match to TRBD1. V trimming: 0 bases; J trimming: 4 bases; junction bases outside the gene matches: 8. Germline V gives CDR1 LGHNA, CDR2 YSLEER. There are 16 residues in the CDR3. CDR3 residues: CASSQDRTGGGYGYTF. The CDR3 nucleotides are TGCGCCAGCAGCCAAGATAGGACAGGAGGGGGCTATGGCTACACCTTC.

The rearrangement uses TRBV7-2 and TRBJ2-2; D unresolved. The length of the CDR3 is 13 residues. The germline CDR1 and CDR2 sequences are SGHTA and FQGNSA. V lost 2 bases and J 5 bases, leaving 6 bases between the germline ends. In DNA, the CDR3 is TGTGCCAGCAGCTTAACTCCTACCGGGGAGCTGTTTTTT. Protein product: CASSLTPTGELFF.

CDR3 nucleotide sequence: TGTGCCAGCAGTTACGGGGGGCGATGGAACACTGAAGCTTTCTTT. Translated: CASSYGGRWNTEAFF. This chain joins TRBV28 and TRBJ1-1, with a tentative D call TRBD1 (6 bases). The germline gives CDR1 MDHEN, CDR2 SYDVKM. CDR3 length: 15 residues. The V end lost 4 bases, the J end lost 1 base, and 13 bases lay between the germline ends.

This chain links TRBV15 with TRBJ2-1; D may be TRBD2 (5 bases). V was trimmed by 0 bases and J by 4 bases, leaving 10 bases between them. The germline CDR1 and CDR2 sequences are LNHNV and YYDKDF (reference sequence). This CDR3 is built from 15 residues. The DNA for the CDR3 is TGTGCCACCAGCAGAGATGTGGGAGCATACAATGAGCAGTTCTTC. Amino acids: CATSRDVGAYNEQFF.

This clone was detected only a few times. The chain uses TRBV7-2 and TRBJ1-1; a weak D match, TRBD1 (5 bases). Trimming stripped 5 bases from V and 4 bases from J, with 14 bases between. CDR3 size: 14 residues. Per the germline V gene, CDR1 is SGHTA and CDR2 is FQGNSA. In nucleotides, the CDR3 is TGTGCCAGCAGCCCGGGGGGATATGTCACTGAAGCTTTCTTT. It specifies CASSPGGYVTEAFF.

This clone occurred a few times. The chain combines TRBV25-1 with TRBJ2-5; D gene ambiguous. V was clipped by 3 bases and J by 0 bases, with 5 bases between them. Per the germline V gene, CDR1 is MGHDK and CDR2 is SYGVNS. CDR3 length: 13 residues. CDR3 region: CASSESYQETQYF. The CDR3 nucleotides are TGTGCCAGCAGTGAGTCGTACCAAGAGACCCAGTACTTC. Drawing the rest from reference TRBV25-1 and TRBJ2-5, the complete variable domain is EADIYQTPRYLVIGTGKKITLECSQTMGHDKMYWYQQDPGMELHLIHYSYGVNSTEKGDLSSESTVSRIRTEHFPLTLESARPSHTSQYLCASSESYQETQYFGPGTRLLVL.

This clone was counted only a few times. This chain joins TRBV7-2 and TRBJ2-7; no definite D call. Germline V gene data show CDR1 as SGHTA and CDR2 as FQGNSA. The CDR3 is 12 amino acids. V shed 4 bases and J shed 2 bases, with 6 bases lying between them. Here the CDR3 reads CASSSTAYEQYF. In DNA, the CDR3 is TGTGCCAGCAGCTCAACTGCCTACGAGCAGTACTTC.

Note on this clone: One end of the junction does not line up with germline, which may come from a read error. The chain carries TRBV2 and TRBJ2-7; no clear D gene. CDR1 SNHLY and CDR2 FYNNEI come from the germline V gene. The CDR3 contains 11 residues. DNA for the CDR3: TGTGCCAGCAGTGACTTACAGAAGCCTCACTTC. Amino acid sequence: CASSDLQKPHF. The full variable domain, in which reference TRBV2 and TRBJ2-7 provide the parts outside the CDR3, is EPEVTQTPSHQVTQMGQEVILRCVPISNHLYFYWYRQILGQKVEFLVSFYNNEISEKSEIFDDQFSVERPDGSNFTLKIRSTKLEDSAMYFCASSDLQKPHFGPGTRLTVT.

The V gene is TRBV18, the J gene TRBJ2-1, with 7 nucleotides matching TRBD2. The CDR3 totals 16 residues. Germline trimming cut 0 bases from V and 3 bases from J; bases unmatched to any gene: 5. From germline, CDR1 is KGHSH and CDR2 LQKENI. CDR3 nucleotides: TGTGCCAGCTCACCACCTTCGGGAGGAGTCTACAATGAGCAGTTCTTC. Amino acids: CASSPPSGGVYNEQFF.

There are a few counts of this clone. V usage is TRBV18 and J usage is TRBJ2-7; tentatively, D is TRBD1 (6 bases). The CDR3 consists of 14 residues. The V and J ends lost 2 bases and 5 bases respectively, with 13 bases between them. Germline V lookup: CDR1 KGHSH, CDR2 LQKENI. For the CDR3, the DNA is TGTGCCAGCTCACCAAGCAGGGGAATCGACGAGCAGTACTTC. Translating it yields CASSPSRGIDEQYF.

The chain uses TRBV4-2 and TRBJ2-1, with 7 bases identical to TRBD2. CDR1 LGHNA and CDR2 YNFKEQ come from the germline V gene. V shed 8 bases and J 6 bases; nucleotides not matched to a gene: 16. The CDR3 totals 16 residues. CDR3 sequence: CASRRSLAERGNEQFF. CDR3 DNA: TGTGCCAGCCGGAGGAGCCTAGCGGAGAGGGGCAATGAGCAGTTCTTC.

The V and J genes are TRBV7-3 and TRBJ2-3; D perhaps matches TRBD2 (5 bases). Germline loops: CDR1 SGHTA, CDR2 FQGTGA. The CDR3 spans 14 residues. V was clipped by 8 bases and J by 0 bases, with 12 bases between them. This CDR3 reads CASASGTSTDTQYF. Written as DNA, the CDR3 is TGTGCCAGCGCGAGCGGAACTAGCACAGATACGCAGTATTTT.

Only a few counts were recorded for this clone. The chain joins TRBV27 to TRBJ2-7; 7 nucleotides match TRBD2. The CDR3 is 14 residues long. Germline assignment: CDR1 MNHEY and CDR2 SMNVEV (reference sequence). The V segment lost 2 bases and the J segment 7 bases; nucleotides outside the gene matches: 8. CDR3 amino acids: CASSLVAGVGEQYF. The CDR3 DNA reads TGTGCCAGCAGTTTAGTTGCGGGAGTGGGGGAGCAGTACTTC.

There are a few counts of this clone. V is TRBV19 and J is TRBJ1-5; TRBD1 matches at 7 bases. The V gene's germline CDR1 is LNHDA and CDR2 SQIVND (reference sequence). The CDR3 runs 15 residues. V trimming: 4 bases; J trimming: 0 bases; junction bases outside the gene matches: 3. The CDR3 sequence: CASSNRGFSNQPQHF. CDR3 nucleotide sequence: TGTGCCAGTAGTAACAGGGGATTTAGCAATCAGCCCCAGCATTTT.

The genes are TRBV28 and TRBJ2-5; D uncertain. V was shortened by 3 bases and J by 3 bases, with 5 bases between the two germline ends. This CDR3 comprises 12 residues. CDR1 MDHEN and CDR2 SYDVKM come from the germline V gene. CDR3 DNA sequence: TGTGCCAGCAGTTTGGCAGAAGAGACCCAGTACTTC. Translating it yields CASSLAEETQYF.

This chain links TRBV9 with TRBJ2-3, with 9 bases lining up with TRBD2. V was clipped by 3 bases and J by 5 bases; unmatched bases: 7. The CDR3 sequence is 15 residues long. CDR1 and CDR2 from the germline V gene are SGDLS and YYNGEE. CDR3 sequence (DNA): TGTGCCAGCAGCGCGGGACTAGCCGTCCTAGATACGCAGTATTTT. This encodes CASSAGLAVLDTQYF.

This sequence joins TRBV20-1 and TRBJ1-5; 8 bases are a match to TRBD1. Trimming removed 3 bases from V and 13 bases from J; junction bases left unmatched: 5. Germline V gives CDR1 DFQATT, CDR2 SNEGSKA (reference sequence). The CDR3 totals 11 residues. The CDR3 DNA is TGCAGTGCTAGGCTAGGACAGGGACAGCATTTT. Its protein product is CSARLGQGQHF.

This clone was seen only a few times. The chain combines TRBV14 with TRBJ2-3; 9 positions match TRBD2. The CDR3 is made up of 15 amino acids. CDR1 and CDR2 (germline): SGHDN, FVKESK. V gave up 1 base and J gave up 4 bases; unmatched junction bases: 3. Here the CDR3 DNA reads TGTGCCAGCAGCCAAGGGGGACTAGCCCCAGATACGCAGTATTTT. Encoded protein: CASSQGGLAPDTQYF.

In this sample, this clone turned up a few times. The CDR3 DNA sequence: TGTGCCAGCTCACCACTTCCAGGCAACGAGCAGTACTTC. It yields the protein CASSPLPGNEQYF. The chain combines TRBV18 with TRBJ2-7; D is unclear. The V end was cut by 1 base, the J end by 5 bases, with 9 bases between. This CDR3 is built from 13 residues. CDR1 and CDR2 from the germline V gene are KGHSH and LQKENI.

In this sample, this clone turned up a few times. The chain has TRBV2 and TRBJ1-1, with 8 positions matching TRBD1. V gave up 3 bases and J gave up 4 bases; unmatched junction bases: 4. The V gene's germline CDR1 is SNHLY and CDR2 FYNNEI. The CDR3 has 14 amino acids. Here the CDR3 DNA reads TGTGCCAGCAGTGAGCAGGGGGCCGGCACTGAAGCTTTCTTT. Protein: CASSEQGAGTEAFF.

This clone was detected only a few times. V usage is TRBV7-9 and J usage is TRBJ2-5; 8 bases line up with TRBD2. Germline V lookup: CDR1 SEHNR, CDR2 FQNEAQ (reference sequence). The V and J ends lost 6 bases and 1 base, in that order; junction bases with no gene match: 4. The CDR3 has 14 residues. DNA of the CDR3: TGTGCCAGCAGAAGGCGGGGGGCCCAAGAGACCCAGTACTTC. It codes for CASRRRGAQETQYF.

The chain couples TRBV4-3 to TRBJ2-3, with a possible D match to TRBD2 (5 bases). Germline V lookup: CDR1 LGHNA, CDR2 YSLEER. V lost 0 bases to trimming and J lost 4 bases, with 17 bases between them. The CDR3 is made up of 17 amino acids. The CDR3 DNA reads TGCGCCAGCAGCCAAGACTTAGGCATTCCGCGGGCAGATACGCAGTATTTT. As protein: CASSQDLGIPRADTQYF.